This T cell receptor beta chain was identified in a study of T cells in Graves' hyperthyroidism and ophthalmopathy. This clonotype was observed at least ten times. The V gene's germline CDR1 is KGHSH and CDR2 LQKENI. V lost 0 bases and J 5 bases, leaving 7 bases between the germline ends. The CDR3 totals 14 residues. TCR beta CDR3 regions were amplified from RNA. The HTBI set primed first-round TCR CDR3 RT-PCR. TCRdb called the multiplex PCR reads again in MiXCR, with one record for every CDR3 protein. Found here are hundreds of thousands of distinct CDR3 sequences, about a fifth of them singletons; the top ten hold under 35%.

The clonotype comes from a man between 25 and 39 years old with Graves' ophthalmopathy. The sequenced sample was blood. This chain uses TRBV18 with TRBJ1-4, with D unclear. The CDR3 sequence: CASSPPSLNEKLFF. The CDR3 region has the DNA TGTGCCAGCTCACCACCGTCCCTCAATGAAAAACTGTTTTTT.